This T cell receptor (beta chain) was retrieved from a study of radiation and T cells in renal cell carcinoma. Stated treatment: 15 Gy SBRT to primary tumor, nephrectomy 4 weeks later. Points from the study as a whole: Dominant CDR3 motifs occupied more repertoire in irradiated than control tumors. Irradiated tumors had higher TCR clonality than control tumors.

A remark on this clone: Its target is unknown.

The assay was immunoSEQ multiplex PCR, and TCRdb's table has in-frame clones only and misses some. This table has 20,000 or so clones, around 50% appearing once. The CDR3 has 18 amino acids. The germline gives CDR1 SGHTA, CDR2 FQGTGA. V lost 5 bases, J lost 1 base, and 11 bases stayed unmatched. Sample: tumor tissue, taken from a patient whose treatment included radiotherapy and nephrectomy. The chain recombines TRBV7-3 with TRBJ2-6, with 7 bases matching TRBD1. The origin of this receptor is a man aged 50 or older with renal cell carcinoma. The CDR3 DNA follows: TGTGCCAGCAGCCCGGGACAGCCGCAGTTATCTGGGGCCAACGTCCTGACTTTC. Its protein product is CASSPGQPQLSGANVLTF. The full variable domain, completed using reference TRBV7-3 and TRBJ2-6, is GAGVSQTPSNKVTEKGKYVELRCDPISGHTALYWYRQSLGQGPEFLIYFQGTGAADDSGLPNDRFFAVRPEGSVSTLKIQRTERGDSAVYLCASSPGQPQLSGANVLTFGAGSRLTVL.